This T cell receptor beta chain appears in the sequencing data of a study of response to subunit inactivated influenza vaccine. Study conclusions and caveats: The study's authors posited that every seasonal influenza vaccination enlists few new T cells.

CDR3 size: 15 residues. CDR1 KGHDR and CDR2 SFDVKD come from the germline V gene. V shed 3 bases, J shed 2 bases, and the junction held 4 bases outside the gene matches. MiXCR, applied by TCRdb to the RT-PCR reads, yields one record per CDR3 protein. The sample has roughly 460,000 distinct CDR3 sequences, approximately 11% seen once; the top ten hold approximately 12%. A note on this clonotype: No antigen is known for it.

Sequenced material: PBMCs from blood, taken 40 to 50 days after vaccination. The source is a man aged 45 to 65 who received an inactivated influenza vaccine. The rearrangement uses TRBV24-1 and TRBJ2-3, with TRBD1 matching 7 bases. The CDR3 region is CATSDRQGFTDTQYF. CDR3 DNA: TGTGCCACCAGTGATAGACAGGGATTCACAGATACGCAGTATTTT.